A single sample is the source of the 10 T cell receptor beta chains below, sequenced in a study of blood T cell repertoires in COVID-19. Using immunoSEQ multiplex PCR, the repertoire was profiled, and TCRdb retains in-frame clones only, with some absent. The sample lists about 81,000 clones; 85% to 90% were seen once. The sample was peripheral blood. The receptors stem from a woman older than 75 with active COVID-19.

V and J are TRBV4-1 and TRBJ2-7; weak D call: TRBD1 (7 bases). CDR3 length: 16 amino acids. V was shortened by 1 base and J by 0 bases, with 13 bases between the two germline ends. CDR1 is MGHRA and CDR2 is YSYEKL in the germline V gene. The CDR3 DNA reads TGCGCCAGCAGCCAAGTCGGGGGACAGAGCTCCTACGAGCAGTACTTC. Amino acids: CASSQVGGQSSYEQYF.

The chain recombines TRBV7-8 with TRBJ1-3, with D possibly TRBD1 on 6 matching bases. Germline V CDR1 and CDR2: SGHVS, FQNEAQ. Trimming cost V 7 bases and J 0 bases, with 19 bases left between them. The CDR3 consists of 17 residues. DNA of the CDR3: TGTGCCAGCAACCTAGGGGGGGGGTCGTTCTCTGGAAACACCATATATTTT. Residues: CASNLGGGSFSGNTIYF.

The chain has TRBV3-1 (or the pseudogene TRBV3-2) and TRBJ2-5, with D unresolved. Trimming stripped 3 bases from V and 1 base from J, with 24 bases between. The CDR3 runs 19 residues. Germline assignment: CDR1 LGHDT and CDR2 YNNKEL (reference sequence). This CDR3 reads CASSQVSQRVSCLQETQYF. The DNA for the CDR3 is TGTGCCAGCAGCCAGGTCTCTCAGCGCGTTAGCTGCCTCCAAGAGACCCAGTACTTC.

V usage is TRBV11-2 and J usage is TRBJ2-1, with D perhaps TRBD1 (6 bases). The CDR3 has 16 residues. Germline values: CDR1 SGHAT, CDR2 FQNNGV. The V end lost 4 bases, the J end lost 4 bases, and 17 bases lay between the germline ends. The CDR3 region has the DNA TGTGCCAGCAGCTCAAACCGTAGGGGGAAATACAATGAGCAGTTCTTC. This gives the protein CASSSNRRGKYNEQFF.

The V call is TRBV7-3, the J call TRBJ2-5; 11 bases map to TRBD2. The trim removed 1 base at V and 7 bases at J, leaving 8 bases unmatched. CDR3 length: 16 amino acids. Per the germline V gene, CDR1 is SGHTA and CDR2 is FQGTGA. CDR3 residues: CASSLIGLAGAGTQYF. CDR3 nucleotides: TGTGCCAGCAGCTTAATTGGACTAGCGGGCGCCGGGACCCAGTACTTC.

The J gene is TRBJ1-5, the V gene TRBV28; no firm D call. Trimming took 6 bases from V and 9 from J, leaving 21 bases between them. The CDR3 is 15 residues long. Germline V gene data show CDR1 as MDHEN and CDR2 as SYDVKM. The CDR3 DNA reads as TGTGCCAGCAGGGCTGGAGGCAGCTCCTTGGGGCCCCAGCATTTT. This sequence encodes CASRAGGSSLGPQHF.

The chain employs TRBV5-4 and TRBJ2-1, with 10 bases matching TRBD2. V lost 4 bases, J lost 4 bases, and 5 bases stayed unmatched. The CDR3 spans 15 residues. CDR1 and CDR2 (germline): SGHNT, YYREEE (reference sequence). CDR3 coding DNA: TGTGCCAGCAGCGCTCGGACTAGCGGATACAATGAGCAGTTCTTC. This encodes CASSARTSGYNEQFF. The full variable domain, rest sourced from reference TRBV5-4 and TRBJ2-1, is ETGVTQSPTHLIKTRGQQVTLRCSSQSGHNTVSWYQQALGQGPQFIFQYYREEENGRGNFPPRFSGLQFPNYSSELNVNALELDDSALYLCASSARTSGYNEQFFGPGTRLTVL.

The chain uses TRBV9 and TRBJ1-1; perhaps TRBD1 as D (5 bases). The germline V and J ends were trimmed by 0 bases and 4 bases, with 10 bases remaining between them. This CDR3 has 14 residues. Germline values: CDR1 SGDLS, CDR2 YYNGEE. The CDR3 bases are TGTGCCAGCAGCGTAGGCCCGGGGGGCACTGAAGCTTTCTTT. Amino acid sequence: CASSVGPGGTEAFF.

The CDR3 DNA sequence: TGCGCCAGCAGCTTAACTAGCGGGAGCTCCTACGAGCAGTACTTC. This codes for CASSLTSGSSYEQYF. The chain carries TRBV5-1 and TRBJ2-7; 11 positions match TRBD2. The CDR3 covers 15 residues. Germline V lookup: CDR1 SGHRS, CDR2 YFSETQ. V lost 2 bases to trimming and J lost 0 bases; unmatched junction nucleotides: 1.

At least ten counts were recorded for this clone. This chain joins TRBV7-8 and TRBJ1-5; TRBD1 agrees at 8 bases. Germline V gives CDR1 SGHVS, CDR2 FQNEAQ. The CDR3 spans 15 residues. J was trimmed by 7 bases and V by 5 bases; bases with no gene match: 10. CDR3 residues: CASSLGAGGHQPQHF. CDR3 bases: TGTGCCAGCAGCCTAGGGGCAGGGGGCCACCAGCCCCAGCATTTT.